One T cell receptor beta chain is described in this entry. Its antigen remains unidentified. This entry is derived from a study of cytomegalovirus exposure and HLA in healthy donors. Primers included in the PCR were 60 Vbeta and 13 Jbeta primers. Method: immunoSEQ multiplex PCR; TCRdb's copy keeps in-frame clones and lacks some. Of 90,000 to 120,000 clones in the sample, approximately 80% were seen once. Study-level findings and limits: Cytomegalovirus association was listed for about 160 TCR beta chains. Accounts indicate the classifier identified cytomegalovirus status with strong specificity and sensitivity. A later analysis revealed that TCR association rates differed between HLA loci, peaking at DRB1 and bottoming out at HLA-C.

This CDR3 has 14 residues. The V end lost 6 bases, the J end lost 1 base, and 12 bases lay between the germline ends. Germline V lookup: CDR1 MNHNY, CDR2 SVGAGI (reference sequence). Material for sequencing was PBMCs. This chain uses TRBV6-6 with TRBJ1-1, with a possible D match to TRBD1 (5 bases). This clonotype originated in a female donor in good health and CMV-seropositive. In nucleotides, the CDR3 is TGTGCCAGCAGCTTTGGGGCGGCGAACACTGAAGCTTTCTTT. Translated, it gives CASSFGAANTEAFF.